This T cell receptor beta chain emerged from a study of beta chain features in type 1 diabetes. Overall study findings and caveats: Here, the possible influence of HLA type (on TCRB rearrangement) remained unresolved.

Trimming left V 4 bases short and J 7 bases short, with 17 bases between. This CDR3 has 14 residues. CDR1 is SGDLS, CDR2 YYNGEE, per germline. Cell sorting via CD45RO/CCR7/CD25/CD127/CD95/CD27 was performed to obtain CD4+ naive, central memory, regulatory and stem cell-like memory cells. Notes on this clone: The antigen remains undetermined.

Every bit of the isolated RNA underwent reverse transcription, so sequencing read expressed TCRB transcripts. Clones were sequenced by immunoSEQ multiplex PCR, and TCRdb holds only the in-frame ones, with some missing. This table holds under 400,000 clones, roughly a fifth found once. The receptor was derived from a young woman in good health. The rearrangement links TRBV9 to TRBJ2-5; TRBD2 might be the D (7 bases). Sequencing input: naive CD4+ T cells from blood. As DNA, the CDR3 is TGTGCCAGCAGCTCCGCCAGGGGCGGGGGGACCCAGTACTTC. Amino acids: CASSSARGGGTQYF.